These T cell receptor beta chains were read from a single sample in a study of T-cell reconstitution after alpha-beta-depleted transplantation in children. TCRdb reprocessed the PCR reads via MiXCR and lists one record per CDR3 protein. Of 600,000 to 700,000 distinct CDR3 sequences in the sample, 16% were seen once. Sequencing was performed on PBMCs from the stem cell graft donor, taken from the stem cell graft. The receptors come from a human donor who donated a stem cell graft to a child with acute myeloid leukemia. The CDR3 runs from the conserved cysteine through the conserved F or W. D genes are given only for firm matches. Expanded clones get a size class; other rows say once, few or many, or leave the size out.

size	V	D	J	DNA	CDR3
.	TRBV20-1	TRBD2	TRBJ2-3	TGCAGTGCAGCCTGGACTAGCGGGGGGGCCCGAACGAGAACAGATACGCAGTATTTT	CSAAWTSGGARTRTDTQYF
many	TRBV6-1	.	TRBJ1-1	TGTGCCAGCAGGATACAGGAGAACACTGAAGCTTTCTTT	CASRIQENTEAFF
.	TRBV12-3/TRBV12-4	.	TRBJ1-6	TGTGCCGGCTCGGACAGCTATAATTCACCCCTCCACTTT	CAGSDSYNSPLHF
few	TRBV7-9	TRBD1	TRBJ2-5	TGTGCCAGCAGCGCACAGGGGCCCCGGACCCAGTACTTC	CASSAQGPRTQYF
many	TRBV20-1	.	TRBJ2-3	TGCAGTGCTCGGGGGAAGGAGCGGAGAACGCAGTATTTT	CSARGKERRTQYF
.	TRBV5-1	.	TRBJ1-2	TGCGCCAGCAGCCCAGGGCGGGGGCGCGGCTTCTATGGCTACACCTTC	CASSPGRGRGFYGYTF
few	TRBV20-1	.	TRBJ2-5	TGCAGTGCTCCACTGGGCCGGATTGTGGAGACCCAGTACTTC	CSAPLGRIVETQYF
many	TRBV20-1	.	TRBJ2-7	TGCAGTGCTAGAGATCCGGGGGCAGGAGTCTCCTACGAGCAGTACTTC	CSARDPGAGVSYEQYF
many	TRBV20-1	.	TRBJ2-1	TGCAGTGCTAGTGGGGGACTGAACTACAATGAGCAGTTCTTC	CSASGGLNYNEQFF
many	TRBV7-8	TRBD1	TRBJ1-3	TGTGCCAGCAGCAACCCCGGGACAGGGGGCGGAAACACCATATATTTT	CASSNPGTGGGNTIYF
.	TRBV6-5	.	TRBJ2-1	TGTGCCAGCAGCCTTGGCCGCTACCAGTTCTTC	CASSLGRYQFF
few	TRBV5-5	.	TRBJ2-5	TGTGCCAGCAGCTTCGGAAGGGATGATGGGCGAGAGACCCAGTACTTC	CASSFGRDDGRETQYF
many	TRBV7-3	.	TRBJ2-1	TGTGCCAGCAGCTACAGGGATCACAATGAGCAGTTCTTC	CASSYRDHNEQFF
many	TRBV20-1	TRBD2	TRBJ2-1	TGCAGTGCTAGAGTGGCGGGGGGGCAGTCCTACAATGAGCAGTTCTTC	CSARVAGGQSYNEQFF
few	TRBV15	.	TRBJ1-2	TGTGCCACCAGCAGGGAGACAGATAACTATGGCTACACCTTC	CATSRETDNYGYTF
.	TRBV11-2	TRBD1	TRBJ2-5	TGTGCCAGCAGCCCGGGACAGGGGGCGCCGAGGGAGACCCAGTACTTC	CASSPGQGAPRETQYF
many	TRBV29-1	TRBD1	TRBJ2-5	TGCAGCGTTGGAGGGGACAGGACTCAAGAGACCCAGTACTTC	CSVGGDRTQETQYF
many	TRBV12-3/TRBV12-4	TRBD2	TRBJ2-1	TGTGCCAGCAGTTCCGGACTAGCGGCGTTGGATGAGCAGTTCTTC	CASSSGLAALDEQFF
few	TRBV7-2	.	TRBJ2-1	TGTGCCAGCAGTCTACTCCAAATACGGGAGAGGGGTGAGCAGTTCTTC	CASSLLQIRERGEQFF
few	TRBV7-2	.	TRBJ2-1	TGTGCCAGCAGCCCCGACAGACTTTACAATGAGCAGTTCTTC	CASSPDRLYNEQFF
many	TRBV29-1	TRBD1	TRBJ1-2	TGCAGCGTTGAAGATCCTCAGGGGGCGCGGAACTATGGCTACACCTTC	CSVEDPQGARNYGYTF
many	TRBV5-1	.	TRBJ1-6	TGCGCCAGCAGCCCAAGAAGGCAGGGTGATTCACCCCTCCACTTT	CASSPRRQGDSPLHF
few	TRBV24-1	TRBD1	TRBJ2-2	TGTGCCACCAGTGATTTGGGGACAGGTACCGGGGAGCTGTTTTTT	CATSDLGTGTGELFF
many	TRBV29-1	.	TRBJ2-5	TGCAGCGAGGTCGGGACATTTGGAGGGACCCAGTACTTC	CSEVGTFGGTQYF
.	TRBV15	.	TRBJ2-5	TGTGCCACCAGCAGAGATCGGCCCCTTTGGGCCCAGTACTTC	CATSRDRPLWAQYF
many	TRBV20-1	TRBD1	TRBJ1-1	TGCAGTGCTCCCACAGGGGGCCATTCTGAAGCTTTCTTT	CSAPTGGHSEAFF
many	TRBV12-3/TRBV12-4	.	TRBJ2-1	TGTGCCAGCCTACCCGCCGGAGGGCGTAATGAGCAGTTCTTC	CASLPAGGRNEQFF
.	TRBV20-1	.	TRBJ1-6	TGCAGTGCTACAGACTTACCGGGACGGCGGGTTAATTCACCCCTCCACTTT	CSATDLPGRRVNSPLHF
.	TRBV11-2	.	TRBJ1-1	TGTGCCAGCAGCTCAATAACAGGGAGGGGGGACACTGAAGCTTTCTTT	CASSSITGRGDTEAFF
.	TRBV12-3/TRBV12-4	.	TRBJ2-7	TGTGCCAGCAGTTTAGTGACATACTACGAGCAGTACTTC	CASSLVTYYEQYF
many	TRBV15	.	TRBJ1-1	TGTGCCACCAGCAGAGATTTTAGCTTGGGGGACACTGAAGCTTTCTTT	CATSRDFSLGDTEAFF